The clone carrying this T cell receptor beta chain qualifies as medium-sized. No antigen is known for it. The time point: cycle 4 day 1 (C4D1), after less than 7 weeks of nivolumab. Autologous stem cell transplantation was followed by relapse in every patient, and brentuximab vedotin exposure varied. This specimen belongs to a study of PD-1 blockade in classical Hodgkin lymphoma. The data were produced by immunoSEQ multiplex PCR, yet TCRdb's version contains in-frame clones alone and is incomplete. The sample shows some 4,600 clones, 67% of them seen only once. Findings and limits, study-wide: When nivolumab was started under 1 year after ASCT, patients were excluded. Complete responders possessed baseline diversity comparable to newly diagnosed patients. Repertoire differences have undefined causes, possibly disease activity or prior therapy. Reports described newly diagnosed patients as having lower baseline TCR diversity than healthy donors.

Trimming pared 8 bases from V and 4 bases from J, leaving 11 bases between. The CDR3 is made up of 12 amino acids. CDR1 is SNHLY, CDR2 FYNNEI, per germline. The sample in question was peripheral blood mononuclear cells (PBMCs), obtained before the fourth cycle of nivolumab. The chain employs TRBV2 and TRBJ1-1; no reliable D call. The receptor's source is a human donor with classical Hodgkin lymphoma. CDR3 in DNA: TGTGCCAGCTCCATCCGGGGCACTGAAGCTTTCTTT. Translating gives CASSIRGTEAFF.